This T cell receptor (beta chain) was captured by sequencing in a study of cytomegalovirus exposure and HLA in healthy donors. Across the study: Caucasian-associated ancestry cluster membership applied to about four fifths of over 350 genotyped donors. Study outcomes and limitations: Among TCR beta chains, those listed as cytomegalovirus-associated numbered about 160.

Concerning this clone itself: What it binds is not known.

Donors sampled were nominally healthy, though unrecorded immune exposures were likely. Germline CDR1 SGHRS, CDR2 YFSETQ. J gave up 0 bases and V 4 bases, and 7 bases lay outside the gene matches. This CDR3 spans 17 amino acids. The PCR used 60 Vbeta and 13 Jbeta primers. Sequenced by immunoSEQ multiplex PCR; TCRdb stores in-frame clones only, minus some. The data contain about 190,000 clones, around 67% of them singletons. Source material: PBMCs. The chain is built from TRBV5-1 and TRBJ2-2; 9 bases map to TRBD2. The sequence came from a woman in her 30s in good health and CMV-seropositive. Written as DNA, the CDR3 is TGCGCCAGCAGCACGGGACTAGCAATAACGAACACCGGGGAGCTGTTTTTT. Protein sequence: CASSTGLAITNTGELFF.